This T cell receptor beta chain was sequenced in a study of Ad26.COV2.S vaccination and SARS-CoV-2 variants. CDR1 is MGHRA, CDR2 YSYEKL, per germline. This CDR3 has 12 amino acids. Deletions cut 1 base from V and 9 bases from J, with 4 bases between. Using immunoSEQ multiplex PCR, the repertoire was profiled, and TCRdb retains in-frame clones only, with some absent. This table has around 300,000 clones, approximately 90% appearing once. This clone has just a few counts. The antigen remains unidentified. Treatment of the sample: approximately 18 received Ad26.COV2.S at low or high dose, single or two shots; 5 received placebo; per-sample allocation not given. Sampling happened 63 days after the first vaccine or placebo injection. This Boston cohort included adults aged 18-55 years. Vaccination employed an Ad26 vector expressing the Wuhan-strain SARS-CoV-2 spike. Study results and limitations: The breadth of spike-specific CD8+ and CD4+ T cell responses after vaccination was reportedly substantial. Vaccine and placebo recipients had similar non-spike TCR breadth.

The sequence derives from a person between 18 and 59 years old who received the Ad26.COV2.S COVID-19 vaccine or a placebo. This material consisted of peripheral blood, taken in a trial of Ad26.COV2.S vaccine versus placebo. The chain recombines TRBV4-1 with TRBJ1-6, with no clear D. CDR3 nucleotides: TGCGCCAGCAGCCAAGGAGCTTCACCCCTCCACTTT. This encodes CASSQGASPLHF.